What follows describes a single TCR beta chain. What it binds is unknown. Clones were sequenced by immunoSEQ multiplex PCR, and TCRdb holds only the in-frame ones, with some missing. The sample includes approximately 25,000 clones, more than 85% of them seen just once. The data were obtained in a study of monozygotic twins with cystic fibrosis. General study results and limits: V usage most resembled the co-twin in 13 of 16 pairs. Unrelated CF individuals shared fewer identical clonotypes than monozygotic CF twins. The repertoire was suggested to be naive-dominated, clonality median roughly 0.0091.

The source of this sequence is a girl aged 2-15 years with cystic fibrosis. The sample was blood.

CDR3 loop: CASSARRDSNYGYTF. CDR3 DNA: TGTGCCAGCAGTGCCAGACGAGACAGCAACTATGGCTACACCTTC. This sequence joins TRBV6-1 and TRBJ1-2; tentative D call: TRBD1 (5 bases). Germline CDR1 is MNHNS and CDR2 is SASEGT. V lost 4 bases to trimming and J lost 2 bases, with 14 bases between them. The CDR3 runs to 15 residues.